What follows are 17 T cell receptor beta chains derived from one specimen sequenced in a study of early T cells in non-severe SARS-CoV-2 infection. One entry per CDR3 protein, called by TCRdb with MiXCR from the 5' RACE reads. Of 80,000 to 95,000 distinct CDR3 sequences in the sample, approximately 17% were seen once. Sequenced material: whole blood, taken at baseline. The receptor source for this set is an adult who was a healthcare worker with PCR-confirmed SARS-CoV-2 infection or an uninfected control (not recorded which).

This clonotype was found a few times. The chain is built from TRBV20-1 and TRBJ2-7, with 11 bases that match TRBD2. Germline CDR1 is DFQATT and CDR2 is SNEGSKA (reference sequence). V dropped 5 bases and J dropped 3; count of bases not matched to a gene: 6. The CDR3 spans 14 residues. CDR3 residues: CSAHLAGGNYEQYF. The CDR3 nucleotides read TGCAGTGCTCACCTAGCGGGAGGCAACTACGAGCAGTACTTC.

The V call is TRBV9, the J call TRBJ2-7; TRBD2 agrees at 11 bases. Germline CDR1 is SGDLS and CDR2 is YYNGEE. The J segment lost 2 bases and the V segment lost 4 bases, leaving 8 bases of the junction unmatched. This CDR3 region has 16 residues. The CDR3 loop is CASSSSTSGSAYEQYF. The CDR3 nucleotides are TGTGCCAGCAGCTCCAGCACTAGCGGGAGTGCCTACGAGCAGTACTTC.

This clonotype was seen more than once but under ten times. The chain carries TRBV10-3 and TRBJ2-1, with D perhaps TRBD1 or TRBD2 (5 bases each). The CDR3 sequence is 12 residues long. Trimming stripped 6 bases from V and 5 bases from J, with 8 bases between. CDR1 is ENHRY and CDR2 is SYGVKD in the germline V gene. DNA of the CDR3: TGTGCCATCAGGGGGCGGGACAATGAGCAGTTCTTC. Amino acids: CAIRGRDNEQFF.

The chain links TRBV20-1 to TRBJ2-1; possible D gene TRBD2, 5 bases. Germline CDR1 DFQATT, CDR2 SNEGSKA (reference sequence). V lost 0 bases, J lost 3 bases, and 15 bases lay in between. The CDR3 sequence is 16 residues long. This CDR3 reads CSARDLSGGGYNEQFF. The CDR3 DNA follows: TGCAGTGCTAGAGATCTCTCAGGCGGAGGCTACAATGAGCAGTTCTTC.

The V call is TRBV7-9, the J call TRBJ2-2, with a weak D call TRBD2 (5 bases). The ends were cut back, 5 bases at V and 4 bases at J, with 8 bases in the middle. Germline V lookup: CDR1 SEHNR, CDR2 FQNEAQ (reference sequence). The CDR3 totals 13 residues. The DNA for the CDR3 is TGTGCCAGCAGCCCCGGGGTCACCGGGGAGCTGTTTTTT. Protein product: CASSPGVTGELFF.

The table lists this clonotype with a few counts. The chain joins TRBV7-2 to TRBJ2-1, with D unresolved. The germline V gene has CDR1 SGHTA and CDR2 FQGNSA. There are 12 residues in the CDR3. The ends were cut back, 3 bases at V and 8 bases at J, with 8 bases in the middle. The CDR3 nucleotides read TGTGCCAGCAGCTTTGGAGACTATGAGCAGTTCTTC. It encodes CASSFGDYEQFF.

The rearrangement joins TRBV20-1 to TRBJ1-1, with a possible D match to TRBD1 (5 bases). Germline CDR1 and CDR2: DFQATT and SNEGSKA (reference sequence). The length of the CDR3 is 14 residues. Deletions cut 7 bases from V and 3 bases from J, with 18 bases between. CDR3 residues: CSDGGSLGDTEAFF. The DNA of the CDR3 is TGCAGTGACGGAGGCTCTTTAGGGGACACTGAAGCTTTCTTT.

The chain couples TRBV14 to TRBJ1-1; D ambiguous. CDR1 SGHDN and CDR2 FVKESK come from the germline V gene. Trimming shortened V by 0 bases and J by 6 bases, and 14 bases separated the two germline ends. The CDR3 has 15 amino acids. The DNA of the CDR3 is TGTGCCAGCAGCCAAGACTGGACGGAATACTCTGAAGCTTTCTTT. Its translation is CASSQDWTEYSEAFF.

For the CDR3, the DNA is TGTGCCAGCAGTCCGTTACAGGGGGCGGATACGCAGTATTTT. Its protein product is CASSPLQGADTQYF. This sequence joins TRBV27 and TRBJ2-3; TRBD1 matches 9 bases. The germline CDR1 and CDR2 sequences are MNHEY and SMNVEV (reference sequence). With 5 bases clipped from V and 6 bases from J, the junction kept 6 bases outside the gene matches. The CDR3 runs 14 residues.

This clonotype has a count of ten or more. This chain uses TRBV7-9 with TRBJ1-1; no definite D call. This CDR3 is 11 amino acids long. V was trimmed by 2 bases and J by 5 bases, leaving 3 bases between them. The V gene's germline CDR1 is SEHNR and CDR2 FQNEAQ (reference sequence). DNA of the CDR3: TGTGCCAGCAGCTTACGGACTGAAGCTTTCTTT. It encodes CASSLRTEAFF.

This clonotype was detected a few times. The chain carries TRBV28 and TRBJ2-2; 10 nucleotides agree with TRBD1. CDR3 size: 14 residues. J was trimmed by 6 bases and V by 7 bases; bases with no gene match: 5. Germline values: CDR1 MDHEN, CDR2 SYDVKM. This chain's CDR3 is CASTGQGTPGELFF. The CDR3 bases are TGTGCCAGCACGGGACAGGGGACTCCCGGGGAGCTGTTTTTT.

This clonotype has more than one count but fewer than ten. The chain recombines TRBV30 with TRBJ2-1, with D unresolved. The germline gives CDR1 GTSNPN, CDR2 SVGIG (reference sequence). The CDR3 spans 11 residues. Trimming removed 2 bases from V and 7 bases from J, with 6 bases in between. The CDR3 region has the DNA TGTGCCTGGAGTAGGTATAATGAGCAGTTCTTC. Translating gives CAWSRYNEQFF.

CDR3 amino acids: CASEAQNQPQHF. The CDR3 DNA is TGTGCCAGTGAGGCGCAAAATCAGCCCCAGCATTTT. This chain uses TRBV19 with TRBJ1-5, with D unresolved. Germline V gives CDR1 LNHDA, CDR2 SQIVND (reference sequence). Trimming stripped 8 bases from V and 4 bases from J, with 9 bases between. There are 12 residues in the CDR3.

This clonotype was recorded a few times. The genes are TRBV20-1 and TRBJ2-3; D remains ambiguous. In germline, CDR1 is DFQATT, CDR2 SNEGSKA (reference sequence). V lost 3 bases and J lost 4, with 8 bases in between. This CDR3 spans 12 amino acids. The DNA for the CDR3 is TGCAGTGCTAGTATATTTGCAGATACGCAGTATTTT. Amino acids: CSASIFADTQYF.

Ten or more counts support this clonotype. The chain is built from TRBV9 and TRBJ2-2, with TRBD1 matching over 7 bases. Germline V gene lookup returns CDR1 SGDLS and CDR2 YYNGEE. V lost 5 bases, J lost 5 bases, and 6 bases stayed unmatched. This CDR3 is built from 14 residues. DNA for the CDR3: TGTGCCAGCAGGGACAGGACGGGAACCGGGGAGCTGTTTTTT. It specifies CASRDRTGTGELFF.

This clonotype has more than one count but fewer than ten. This chain uses TRBV27 with TRBJ2-1; D tentatively reads TRBD1 or TRBD2 (5 bases each). CDR3 length: 15 residues. Germline-derived CDR1 and CDR2 are MNHEY and SMNVEV (reference sequence). Trimming left V 7 bases short and J 11 bases short, with 24 bases between. The CDR3 DNA reads as TGTGCCAGCACTCCCCGACCGGGACCCCCTCAAAAGCAGTTCTTC. Translated: CASTPRPGPPQKQFF.

The chain employs TRBV10-2 and TRBJ2-3, with D possibly being TRBD1 (6 bases). The CDR3 is 13 residues long. The germline V gene encodes CDR1 WSHSY and CDR2 SAAADI. V was pared by 2 bases and J by 5 bases, with 8 bases between. CDR3 bases: TGCGCCAGCAGTGAGACAGGGAAAGATACGCAGTATTTT. Amino acid sequence: CASSETGKDTQYF.